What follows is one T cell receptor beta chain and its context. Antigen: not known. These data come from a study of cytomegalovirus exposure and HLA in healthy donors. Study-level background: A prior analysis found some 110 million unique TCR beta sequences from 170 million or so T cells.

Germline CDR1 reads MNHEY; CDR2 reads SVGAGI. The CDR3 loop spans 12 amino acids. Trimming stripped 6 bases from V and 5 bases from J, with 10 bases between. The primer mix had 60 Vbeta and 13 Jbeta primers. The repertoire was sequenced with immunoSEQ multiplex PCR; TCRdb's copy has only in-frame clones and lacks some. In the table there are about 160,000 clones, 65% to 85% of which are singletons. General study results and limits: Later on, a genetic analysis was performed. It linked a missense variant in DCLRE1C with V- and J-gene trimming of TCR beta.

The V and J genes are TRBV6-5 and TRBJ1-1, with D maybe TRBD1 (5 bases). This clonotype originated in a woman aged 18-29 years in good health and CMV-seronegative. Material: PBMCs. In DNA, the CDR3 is TGTGCCAGCAGGGAGAAGGGGACTGAAGCTTTCTTT. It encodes CASREKGTEAFF.